This TCR beta chain emerged from a study of T cell repertoires in cytomegalovirus infection. Overall study results and limits: Dominating the ex vivo response were TCR beta clonotypes that were CMV-specific and HLA-C-restricted. Cumulative frequency of public TCR beta families picked out carriers of CMV plus the relevant HLA.

Of note for this clonotype: The antigen is not known.

Trimming removed 1 base from V and 8 bases from J, with 15 bases in between. This CDR3 is 14 amino acids long. Looked up from germline, CDR1 is MNHNS and CDR2 is SASEGT. TCRdb independently ran MiXCR on the reads; one entry per CDR3 protein. The repertoire has approximately 340,000 distinct CDR3 sequences, 25% to 30% of them found once; the top ten carry about 20%. The V gene is TRBV6-1, the J gene TRBJ2-7, with D uncertain. This sequence was found in a human donor in good health (CMV status not recorded). Some clones in this sample may be carry-over from other donors' samples. The sequencing used cultured PBMCs, collected from culture after CMV antigen stimulation. The CDR3 bases are TGTGCCAGCAGTGAAGAACAGAATTCTTACCAGCAGTACTTC. Protein sequence: CASSEEQNSYQQYF.